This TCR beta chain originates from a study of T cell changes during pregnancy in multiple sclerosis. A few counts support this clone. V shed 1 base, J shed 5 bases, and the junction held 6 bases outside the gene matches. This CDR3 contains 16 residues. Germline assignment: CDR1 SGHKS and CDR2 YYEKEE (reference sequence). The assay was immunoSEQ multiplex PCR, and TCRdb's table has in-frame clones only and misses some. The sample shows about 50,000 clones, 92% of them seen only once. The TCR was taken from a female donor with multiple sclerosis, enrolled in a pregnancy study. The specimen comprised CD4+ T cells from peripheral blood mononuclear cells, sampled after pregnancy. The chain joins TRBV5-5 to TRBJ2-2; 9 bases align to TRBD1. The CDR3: CASSLTGGAGTGELFF. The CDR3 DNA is TGTGCCAGCAGCTTGACAGGGGGCGCCGGAACCGGGGAGCTGTTTTTT.